This TCR beta chain was obtained from a study of cytomegalovirus exposure and HLA in healthy donors. The length of the CDR3 is 13 residues. The junction had 8 bases not matched to a gene; V was cut back by 10 bases and J by 9 bases. The V gene's germline CDR1 is MNHNY and CDR2 SVGAGI (reference sequence). Details on this clone: Antigen specificity is unknown.

Findings and limits, study-wide: According to an earlier analysis, most TCR beta V segments yielded productive rearrangements about 90% or about 30% of the time. As immune exposure information, only CMV serostatus was available. Later on, an analysis showed TCR association rates differing by HLA locus, with DRB1 the most and HLA-C the fewest.

It was with 60 Vbeta and 13 Jbeta primers that the PCR ran. Clones were sequenced by immunoSEQ multiplex PCR, and TCRdb holds only the in-frame ones, with some missing. The repertoire includes over 150,000 clones, roughly 80% of them detected once, and about 1.9% sits in the top ten. The clonotype originates from a human donor in good health. The gene calls are TRBV6-6 and TRBJ2-1; 11 bases match TRBD2. The sample comprised PBMCs. Here the CDR3 DNA reads TGTGCCACCACTACTAGCGGGGGTTTTGAGCAGTTCTTC. Translated: CATTTSGGFEQFF.